The 3 T cell receptor beta chains below come from one sample, sequenced in a study of T cell responses to AZD1222 COVID-19 vaccine. This table comes from immunoSEQ multiplex PCR, and its TCRdb copy is limited to in-frame clones, with some not included. The sample holds roughly 18,000 clones, more than 70% seen once. The sequencing here drew on peripheral blood, taken 28 days after the second AZD1222 dose. All receptors come from an adult who received the AZD1222 COVID-19 vaccine.

This clone was recorded only once. V is TRBV3-1 (or the pseudogene TRBV3-2) and J is TRBJ2-7; 9 positions match TRBD2. V lost 5 bases and J lost 13; bases outside the gene matches: 12. CDR3 size: 13 residues. Germline V gene sequence: CDR1 LGHDT, CDR2 YNNKEL (reference sequence). The CDR3 DNA reads as TGTGCCAGCAGCACCATGCTCGGGACTAGCAGTTACTTC. This gives the protein CASSTMLGTSSYF.

The CDR3 is CASSPGNRGSGYTF. The CDR3 DNA follows: TGCGCCAGCAGCCCGGGGAACAGGGGATCAGGCTACACCTTC. The gene calls are TRBV4-3 and TRBJ1-2, with 7 bases fitting TRBD1. J gave up 8 bases and V 4 bases, and 10 bases lay outside the gene matches. This CDR3 spans 14 amino acids. Germline CDR1 and CDR2: LGHNA and YSLEER.

This chain connects TRBV12-3 or TRBV12-4 to TRBJ2-3; D is perhaps TRBD1 (5 bases). This CDR3 contains 12 residues. The V end lost 5 bases, the J end lost 8 bases, and 11 bases lay between the germline ends. The CDR3 bases are TGTGCCAGCAGTCCTCAGGGAATTACGCAGTATTTT. Translation gives CASSPQGITQYF.